The T cell receptor beta chain under discussion was sequenced for a study of blood T cell repertoires in COVID-19. Study-wide background: T cells, B-cell-depleted T cells, or PBMCs provided the cDNA or gDNA that served as material.

After removal of 6 bases from V and 6 bases from J, the junction contained 3 bases not matched to a gene. This CDR3 has 11 amino acids. CDR1 and CDR2 from the germline V gene are SQVTM and ANQGSEA. Clones were sequenced by immunoSEQ multiplex PCR, and TCRdb holds only the in-frame ones, with some missing. The sample has roughly 350,000 clones, approximately 90% seen once. This chain links TRBV29-1 with TRBJ2-7, with 9 bases matching TRBD1. This clonotype was obtained from a woman aged 45-59 years with active or convalescent COVID-19. Sequencing was performed on peripheral blood. The CDR3 DNA sequence: TGCAGCGTGGGACAGGGCGGCGAGCAGTACTTC. Translated, it gives CSVGQGGEQYF.